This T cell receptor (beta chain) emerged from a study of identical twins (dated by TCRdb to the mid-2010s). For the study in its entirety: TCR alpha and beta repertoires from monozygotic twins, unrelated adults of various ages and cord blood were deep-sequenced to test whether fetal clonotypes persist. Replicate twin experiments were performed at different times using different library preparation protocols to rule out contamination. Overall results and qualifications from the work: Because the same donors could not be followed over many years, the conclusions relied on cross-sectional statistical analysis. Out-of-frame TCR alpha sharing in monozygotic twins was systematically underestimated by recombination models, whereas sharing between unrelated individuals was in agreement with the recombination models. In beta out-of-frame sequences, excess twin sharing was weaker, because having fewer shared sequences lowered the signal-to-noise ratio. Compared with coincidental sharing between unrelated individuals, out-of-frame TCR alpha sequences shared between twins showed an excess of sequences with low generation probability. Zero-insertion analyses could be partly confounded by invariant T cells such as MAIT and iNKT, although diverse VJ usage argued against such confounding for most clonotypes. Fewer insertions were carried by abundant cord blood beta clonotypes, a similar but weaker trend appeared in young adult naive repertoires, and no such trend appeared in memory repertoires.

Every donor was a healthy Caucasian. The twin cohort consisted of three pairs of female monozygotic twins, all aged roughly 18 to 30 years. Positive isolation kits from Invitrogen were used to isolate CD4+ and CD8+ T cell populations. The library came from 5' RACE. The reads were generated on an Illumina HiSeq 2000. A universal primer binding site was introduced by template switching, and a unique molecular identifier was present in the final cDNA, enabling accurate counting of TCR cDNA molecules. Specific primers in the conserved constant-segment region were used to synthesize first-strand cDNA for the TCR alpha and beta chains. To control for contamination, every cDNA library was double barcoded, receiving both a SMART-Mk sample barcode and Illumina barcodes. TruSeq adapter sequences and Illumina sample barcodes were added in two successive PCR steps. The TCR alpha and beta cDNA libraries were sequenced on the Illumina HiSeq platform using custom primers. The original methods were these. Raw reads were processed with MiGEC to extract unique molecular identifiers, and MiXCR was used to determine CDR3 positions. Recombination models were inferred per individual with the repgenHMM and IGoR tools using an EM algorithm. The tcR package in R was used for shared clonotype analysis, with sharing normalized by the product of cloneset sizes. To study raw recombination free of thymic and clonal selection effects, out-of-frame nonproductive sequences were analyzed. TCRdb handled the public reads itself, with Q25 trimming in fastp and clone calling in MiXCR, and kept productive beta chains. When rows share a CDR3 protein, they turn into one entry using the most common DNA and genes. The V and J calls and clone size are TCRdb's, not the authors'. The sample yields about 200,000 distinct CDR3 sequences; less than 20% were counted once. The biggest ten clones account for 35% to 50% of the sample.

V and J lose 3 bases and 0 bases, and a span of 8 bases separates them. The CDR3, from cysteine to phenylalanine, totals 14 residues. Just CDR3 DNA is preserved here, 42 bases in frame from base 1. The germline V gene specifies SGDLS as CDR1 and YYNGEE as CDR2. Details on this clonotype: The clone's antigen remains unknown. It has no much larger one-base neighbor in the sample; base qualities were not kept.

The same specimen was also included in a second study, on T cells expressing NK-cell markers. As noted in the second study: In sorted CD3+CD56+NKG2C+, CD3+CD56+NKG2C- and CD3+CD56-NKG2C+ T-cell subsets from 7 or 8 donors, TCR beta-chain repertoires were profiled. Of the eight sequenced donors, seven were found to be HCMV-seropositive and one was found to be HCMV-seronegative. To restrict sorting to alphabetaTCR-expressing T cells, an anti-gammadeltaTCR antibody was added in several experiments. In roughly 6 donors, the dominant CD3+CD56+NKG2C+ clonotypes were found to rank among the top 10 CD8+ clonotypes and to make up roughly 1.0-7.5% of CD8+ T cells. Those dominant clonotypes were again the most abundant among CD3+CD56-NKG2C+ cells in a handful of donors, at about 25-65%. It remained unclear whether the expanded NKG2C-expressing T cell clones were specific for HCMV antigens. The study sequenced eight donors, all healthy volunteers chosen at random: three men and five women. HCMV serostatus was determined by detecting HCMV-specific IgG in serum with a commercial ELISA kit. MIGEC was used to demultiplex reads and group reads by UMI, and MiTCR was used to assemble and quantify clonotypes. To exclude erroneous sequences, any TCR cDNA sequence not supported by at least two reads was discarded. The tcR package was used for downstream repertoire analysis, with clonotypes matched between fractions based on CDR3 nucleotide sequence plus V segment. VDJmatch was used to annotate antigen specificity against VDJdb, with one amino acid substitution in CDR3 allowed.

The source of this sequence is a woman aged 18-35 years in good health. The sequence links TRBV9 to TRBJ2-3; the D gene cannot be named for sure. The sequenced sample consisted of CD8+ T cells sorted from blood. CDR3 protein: CASSDPASTDTQYF. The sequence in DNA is TGTGCCAGCAGCGATCCGGCTAGCACAGATACGCAGTATTTT.